The 2 T cell receptor beta chains below come from one sample, sequenced in a study of T cells in Graves' hyperthyroidism and ophthalmopathy. Amplified TCR beta CDR3 regions derived from RNA transcripts. HTBI primers were used for first-round RT-PCR of the TCR CDR3. TCRdb redid the calling of the multiplex PCR reads with MiXCR, one entry per CDR3 protein. Of around 300,000 distinct CDR3 sequences in the sample, roughly 15% were seen once. Sequenced material: blood. Source of these receptors: a woman aged 45 to 65 with Graves' hyperthyroidism that later progressed to Graves' ophthalmopathy.

This clonotype was counted ten times or more. V is TRBV5-1 and J is TRBJ1-1; tentative D call: TRBD1 (6 bases). The germline V and J ends were trimmed by 4 bases and 3 bases, with 19 bases remaining between them. The CDR3 covers 16 residues. CDR1 is SGHRS, CDR2 YFSETQ, per germline. The CDR3 nucleotides read TGCGCCAGCAGCGTAAAAGGGGGTGTTGAAGACACTGAAGCTTTCTTT. Protein: CASSVKGGVEDTEAFF.

The V gene is TRBV19, the J gene TRBJ2-1; 8 bases map to TRBD1. Germline lookup yields CDR1 LNHDA and CDR2 SQIVND (reference sequence). CDR3 size: 15 residues. V was clipped by 6 bases and J by 2 bases; unmatched bases: 6. The CDR3 DNA reads as TGTGCCAGTAGGGGGGGACAGGAAACCTACAATGAGCAGTTCTTC. This codes for CASRGGQETYNEQFF.